Listed below are T cell receptor beta chains from one sample, sequenced in a study of prognosis after radiotherapy for stage I lung cancer. MiXCR, applied by TCRdb to the multiplex PCR reads, yields one record per CDR3 protein. This table holds about 16,000 distinct CDR3 sequences, 44% found once. Sequenced material: PBMCs, taken before or after stereotactic body radiation therapy (not recorded which). The receptors originated from a donor over 45 with non-small cell lung cancer. Each CDR3 is given with its conserved first and last residue. D genes are given only for firm matches. Clone size is stated in some rows and not others, as once, few, many or a class when expanded.

medium-sized,TRBV19,TRBJ2-2,TRBD2,TGTGCCAGTAGTATAGAGCGGGAGATGGTAAACACCGGGGAGCTGTTTTTT,CASSIEREMVNTGELFF
many,TRBV11-2,TRBJ2-5,-,TGTGCCAGCAGTACAATTGGGCAGGGGGGGGAGACCCAGTACTTC,CASSTIGQGGETQYF
medium-sized,TRBV6-9,TRBJ2-1,-,TGTGCCAGCAGTTGGACTACAACGAATGAGCAGTTCTTC,CASSWTTTNEQFF
many,TRBV18,TRBJ2-1,TRBD2,TGTGCCAGCTCGTTGGCTAGCGGGCCCCACAATGAGCAGTTCTTC,CASSLASGPHNEQFF
many,TRBV29-1,TRBJ2-2,TRBD2,TGCAGCGCTATGACTAGCCCCAACACCGGGGAGCTGTTTTTT,CSAMTSPNTGELFF
-,TRBV6-5,TRBJ1-2,-,TGTGCCAGCAGTTACTCGACTGGGTTGGTGAGCTACACCTTC,CASSYSTGLVSYTF
many,TRBV20-1,TRBJ2-7,-,TGCAGTGCTAGAGAGGTCAGAGTAAGTCCCTACGAGCAGTACTTC,CSAREVRVSPYEQYF
once,TRBV6-4,TRBJ2-3,TRBD1,TGTGCCATCAGCGGCGGACAGGGTGCAGATACGCAGTATTTT,CAISGGQGADTQYF
many,TRBV2,TRBJ2-1,-,TGTGCCAGCAGTGAAGCGGTTCTAGCTTCCCTTGAAAATGAGCAGTTCTTC,CASSEAVLASLENEQFF
many,TRBV6-4,TRBJ2-1,TRBD2,TGTGCCAGCAGTCCCCTAGCGGGAGGCCCGGTAAATGAGCAGTTCTTC,CASSPLAGGPVNEQFF
many,TRBV4-1,TRBJ1-2,TRBD1,TGCGCCAGCAGCCCTCTTGTGGGACAGAACTATGGCTACACCTTC,CASSPLVGQNYGYTF
-,TRBV6-1,TRBJ2-2,-,TGTGCCAACAGTGTCGTGGACACCGGGGAGCTTTTTTTT,CANSVVDTGELFF
-,TRBV19,TRBJ1-1,TRBD1,TGTGCCAGCGAACAGGGGGGGGACACTGAATCTTTCTTT,CASEQGGDTESFF
few,TRBV2,TRBJ2-4,-,TGTGCCAGCATGGGACCGAGGGAGATTGTCAAAAACATTCAGTACTTC,CASMGPREIVKNIQYF
-,TRBV11-2,TRBJ1-6,-,TGTGCCAGCAGCTTAATGGGGGATGACTCACCCCTCCACTTT,CASSLMGDDSPLHF
-,TRBV18,TRBJ2-1,-,TGTGCCAGCTCACCAACGCTTGGTAATGAGCAGTTCTTC,CASSPTLGNEQFF
many,TRBV20-1,TRBJ1-1,-,TGCAGTGCTAGGGATCTGGGGGCTTTCTTT,CSARDLGAFF
once,TRBV19,TRBJ2-1,TRBD2,TGTTCCAGTAGCCCAATCCGGACTAGCGTGGGCAATGAGCAGTTCTTC,CSSSPIRTSVGNEQFF
medium-sized,TRBV5-1,TRBJ2-7,-,TGCGCCAGCACCCCCGGGGCAGGGCGGTCCTACGAGCAGTACTTC,CASTPGAGRSYEQYF
medium-sized,TRBV6-4,TRBJ1-5,-,TGTGCCAGCAGTGGGGGGAGCAATCAGCCCCAGCATTTT,CASSGGSNQPQHF
-,TRBV4-1,TRBJ1-4,TRBD1,TGCGCCAGCACCTCGAGGTCGGTCACAGGGGATGAAAAACTGTTTTTT,CASTSRSVTGDEKLFF
many,TRBV5-5,TRBJ2-7,-,TGTGCCAGCACCCCGATGGGGGGCGCGAGCTACGAGCAGTACTTC,CASTPMGGASYEQYF
many,TRBV5-1,TRBJ2-1,-,TGCGCCAGCAGCTTGGAAATACAGAGCTCCTACAATGAGCAGTTCTTC,CASSLEIQSSYNEQFF
-,TRBV12-3/TRBV12-4,TRBJ2-1,TRBD2,TGTGCCAGCGGTCTCCCGGTACTAGCGATGTTCTTC,CASGLPVLAMFF
many,TRBV2,TRBJ1-1,-,TGTGCCAGCAGTGAGGGGTTTGCGGACACTGAAGCTTTCTTT,CASSEGFADTEAFF
many,TRBV5-4,TRBJ2-1,-,TGTGCCAGCAGCTTGGTAGCCTCAGACAATGAGCAGTTCTTC,CASSLVASDNEQFF
-,TRBV12-3/TRBV12-4,TRBJ1-2,TRBD1,TGTGCCAGCAGTTTTACAATTACAGGGGGAGGTGGCTACACCTTC,CASSFTITGGGGYTF
few,TRBV24-1,TRBJ1-1,-,TGTGCCACCAGTGCCGCTGGAGGGTCTGAAGCTTTCTTT,CATSAAGGSEAFF
many,TRBV3-1,TRBJ2-7,-,TGTGCCAGCAGCCAAGACCCGGGGAGGACCTACGAGCAGTACTTC,CASSQDPGRTYEQYF
many,TRBV7-8,TRBJ1-2,-,TGTGCCAGCAGCTTAGAGGCGTCGTATGGCTACACCTTC,CASSLEASYGYTF
-,TRBV28,TRBJ2-3,TRBD2,TGTGCCAGCATCCGTGGTGAGGGCGGGAGGAGGGCAGATACGCAGTATTTT,CASIRGEGGRRADTQYF
-,TRBV9,TRBJ2-1,-,TGTGCCAGCATCGTGACTAGTAGGGCGAATGAGCAGTTCTTC,CASIVTSRANEQFF
few,TRBV4-1,TRBJ1-5,-,TGCGCCAGCAGCCAAGACGCAGGGATGGGTCAGCCCCAGCATTTT,CASSQDAGMGQPQHF
many,TRBV20-1,TRBJ2-5,TRBD1,TGCAGTGCTCGGGACAGAGAAGAGACCCAGTACTTC,CSARDREETQYF
medium-sized,TRBV19,TRBJ1-2,-,TGTGCCAGTAGTTCGACCAGGGGTAATCTTGACTATGGCTACACCTTC,CASSSTRGNLDYGYTF